Shown below are 9 T cell receptor beta chains from a single sample sequenced in a study of low-dose radiotherapy and immunotherapy resistance in tumors. TCR amplification ran approximately 20 PCR cycles using constant-region and V-primer adapter primers. TCRdb re-called the reads through MiXCR, storing one row per CDR3 protein. The sample lists some 52,000 distinct CDR3 sequences, around 35% occurring once. The sample's time point: after trial treatment. Sample treatment: LDRT plus nivolumab, ipilimumab, low-dose cyclophosphamide and aspirin (RACIN trial). The input for sequencing was PBMCs, taken after low-dose radiotherapy plus immunotherapy. Receptor source: a male donor with rectosigmoid adenocarcinoma.

This clonotype was found many times. The chain joins TRBV11-2 to TRBJ2-1; 16 nucleotides agree with TRBD2. This CDR3 is 15 amino acids long. The V gene end was trimmed by 5 bases and the J gene end by 8 bases; junction bases not matched to a gene: 3. Germline CDR1 is SGHAT and CDR2 is FQNNGV. The CDR3 nucleotides read TGTGCCAGCAGCCCTGGGACTAGCGGGAGGGATGAGCAGTTCTTC. Protein: CASSPGTSGRDEQFF.

Details on this clonotype: This likely traces to a read error, being one base from a far larger clone. The chain has TRBV11-2 and TRBJ2-5; 9 bases agree with TRBD1. Germline CDR1 SGHAT, CDR2 FQNNGV. V dropped 4 bases and J dropped 0; count of bases not matched to a gene: 6. There are 16 residues in the CDR3. The CDR3 sequence: CASSSRTGVYQETQYF. DNA of the CDR3: TGTGCCAGCAGCTCCCGGACAGGGGTTTACCAAGAGACCCAGTACTTC.

This clonotype was found a few times. The rearrangement joins TRBV5-1 to TRBJ1-4, with D uncertain. Trimming removed 4 bases from V and 8 bases from J, with 18 bases in between. Per the germline V gene, CDR1 is SGHRS and CDR2 is YFSETQ. The CDR3 is made up of 15 amino acids. CDR3 sequence reads: CASSRTGPSTEKLFF. The DNA for the CDR3 is TGCGCCAGCAGCCGCACCGGGCCGAGTACGGAAAAACTGTTTTTT.

The sample holds many counts of this clonotype. This rearrangement joins TRBV12-3 or TRBV12-4 to TRBJ2-7, with D perhaps TRBD2 (7 bases). Trimming stripped 7 bases from V and 1 base from J, with 14 bases between. The CDR3 sequence is 14 residues long. This CDR3 is CASNLGGASYEQYF. In DNA, the CDR3 is TGTGCCAGCAACCTTGGGGGGGCGTCCTACGAGCAGTACTTC.

The table lists this clonotype with many counts. The rearrangement joins TRBV7-9 to TRBJ1-1; 8 positions agree with TRBD1. V shed 1 base, J shed 10 bases, and the junction held 8 bases outside the gene matches. CDR1 and CDR2 from the germline V gene are SEHNR and FQNEAQ (reference sequence). This CDR3 contains 14 residues. The chain's CDR3 is CASSLVLTGGRAFF. The CDR3 DNA sequence: TGTGCCAGCAGCTTAGTTTTAACAGGGGGAAGAGCTTTCTTT.

Many counts were recorded for this clonotype. The V call is TRBV4-1, the J call TRBJ2-5; 8 positions match TRBD1. V trimming: 1 base; J trimming: 7 bases; junction bases outside the gene matches: 5. Germline-derived CDR1 and CDR2 are MGHRA and YSYEKL. There are 14 residues in the CDR3. The CDR3 DNA follows: TGCGCCAGCAGCCAAGGACAGGGGACTGCGACCCAGTACTTC. Translated, it gives CASSQGQGTATQYF.

V is TRBV5-1 and J is TRBJ1-2; the D gene is possibly TRBD1 (5 bases). Trimming shortened V by 4 bases and J by 2 bases, and 15 bases separated the two germline ends. This CDR3 region has 15 residues. Germline V lookup: CDR1 SGHRS, CDR2 YFSETQ. The CDR3 here is CASSGGMPINYGYTF. In nucleotides, the CDR3 is TGCGCCAGCAGCGGGGGGATGCCGATAAACTATGGCTACACCTTC.

The chain combines TRBV2 with TRBJ2-7; the D gene is possibly TRBD2 (7 bases). The CDR3 has 16 residues. Germline V CDR1 and CDR2: SNHLY, FYNNEI. V lost 8 bases and J lost 0, with 20 bases in between. The CDR3 nucleotides read TGTGCCAGCTGGGGGCGCGGGAGCCCCAACTCCTACGAGCAGTACTTC. It is translated as CASWGRGSPNSYEQYF.

The chain uses TRBV3-1 and TRBJ1-2; D not resolved. CDR1 and CDR2 (germline): LGHDT, YNNKEL (reference sequence). Trimming took 3 bases from V and 4 from J, leaving 12 bases between them. This CDR3 has 14 residues. CDR3: CASSHSAVTYGYTF. The CDR3 nucleotides are TGTGCCAGCAGCCATAGTGCTGTTACCTATGGCTACACCTTC.